The 18 T cell receptor beta chains given below trace back to one sample, sequenced in a study of blood T cell repertoires in COVID-19. Using immunoSEQ multiplex PCR, the repertoire was profiled, and TCRdb retains in-frame clones only, with some absent. Altogether about 140,000 clones are present, approximately 87% being singletons, with the ten largest covering 3.5% to 5.5%. Sequencing used peripheral blood. These receptors were taken from a woman aged 40-49 years with acute or convalescent COVID-19.

The rearrangement joins TRBV10-3 to TRBJ2-7, with 11 bases that match TRBD2. The CDR3 has 16 residues. J gave up 2 bases and V 5 bases, and 8 bases lay outside the gene matches. Per germline, CDR1 ENHRY and CDR2 SYGVKD. The CDR3 sequence is CAISKGASGGPYEQYF. CDR3 nucleotides: TGTGCCATCAGTAAAGGGGCTAGCGGGGGGCCCTACGAGCAGTACTTC.

The chain is built from TRBV29-1 and TRBJ2-7; 7 bases align to TRBD2. V was pared by 1 base and J by 2 bases, with 2 bases of the junction left unmatched. Germline assignment: CDR1 SQVTM and CDR2 ANQGSEA. The CDR3 spans 13 residues. CDR3 DNA sequence: TGCAGCGTTGAAGGGGGGGGGACCTACGAGCAGTACTTC. Protein product: CSVEGGGTYEQYF.

The rearrangement links TRBV7-9 to TRBJ2-7; a weak D match, TRBD2 (6 bases). This CDR3 contains 15 residues. Trimming removed 5 bases at V and 3 bases at J, with 17 bases between. The germline V gene encodes CDR1 SEHNR and CDR2 FQNEAQ (reference sequence). In DNA form, the CDR3 reads TGTGCCAGCAGCGATTGGGGGGTCGGAAACTACGAGCAGTACTTC. Translating it yields CASSDWGVGNYEQYF.

This chain links TRBV27 with TRBJ1-5; 7 nucleotides line up with TRBD1. J gave up 0 bases and V 4 bases, and 12 bases lay outside the gene matches. The CDR3 runs 18 residues. Germline V CDR1 and CDR2: MNHEY, SMNVEV (reference sequence). CDR3 residues: CASSSSWTGLYSNQPQHF. For the CDR3, the DNA is TGTGCCAGCAGTTCCTCTTGGACAGGCCTCTATAGCAATCAGCCCCAGCATTTT.

This chain links TRBV6-6 with TRBJ1-1; D is possibly TRBD1 (6 bases). The CDR3 totals 12 residues. The V gene lost 5 bases and the J gene lost 5 bases, with 9 bases spanning the gap. CDR1 and CDR2 from the germline V gene are MNHNY and SVGAGI (reference sequence). CDR3 protein: CASSRTVTEAFF. The CDR3 nucleotides read TGTGCCAGCAGTCGGACAGTTACTGAAGCTTTCTTT.

This chain connects TRBV5-5 to TRBJ1-1, with D possibly matching TRBD1 (6 bases). This CDR3 is built from 16 residues. Germline CDR1 reads SGHKS; CDR2 reads YYEKEE (reference sequence). V lost 1 base to trimming and J lost 0 bases, with 13 bases between them. The CDR3 sequence is CASSLRAGAMNTEAFF. The CDR3 nucleotides read TGTGCCAGCAGCTTGAGAGCAGGGGCGATGAACACTGAAGCTTTCTTT.

This rearrangement joins TRBV5-6 to TRBJ1-3; D not certain. Per the germline V gene, CDR1 is SGHDT and CDR2 is YYEEEE. Trimming removed 0 bases at V and 0 bases at J, with 7 bases between. There are 15 residues in the CDR3. The CDR3: CASSLAVFSGNTIYF. In nucleotides, the CDR3 is TGTGCCAGCAGCTTGGCGGTGTTCTCTGGAAACACCATATATTTT.

This chain uses TRBV30 with TRBJ2-3, with TRBD1 identical over 7 bases. From germline, CDR1 is GTSNPN and CDR2 SVGIG (reference sequence). CDR3 length: 14 amino acids. The V gene end was trimmed by 7 bases and the J gene end by 3 bases; junction bases not matched to a gene: 10. The CDR3 DNA follows: TGTGCCTCCTCCAGACAGGGTTGGACAGATACGCAGTATTTT. Its protein is CASSRQGWTDTQYF.

The chain is built from TRBV4-1 and TRBJ2-2, with D maybe TRBD2 (6 bases). Germline V gene lookup returns CDR1 MGHRA and CDR2 YSYEKL. This CDR3 region has 15 residues. Trimming took off 3 bases at V and 5 bases at J, with 13 bases between the two ends. CDR3 DNA sequence: TGCGCCAGCAGCCACCCCGGGAGTTTAACCGGGGAGCTGTTTTTT. Encoded protein: CASSHPGSLTGELFF.

The chain recombines TRBV29-1 with TRBJ1-2, with 10 bases that match TRBD1. V trimming: 1 base; J trimming: 6 bases; junction bases outside the gene matches: 17. CDR1 and CDR2 from the germline V gene are SQVTM and ANQGSEA. The CDR3 is made up of 18 amino acids. The CDR3 spells CSVEGSLGQGISENGYTF. The CDR3 DNA reads as TGCAGCGTTGAAGGGAGTTTGGGACAGGGGATTTCGGAAAATGGCTACACCTTC. The whole variable domain, filled in from reference TRBV29-1 and TRBJ1-2, reads SAVISQKPSRDICQRGTSLTIQCQVDSQVTMMFWYRQQPGQSLTLIATANQGSEATYESGFVIDKFPISRPNLTFSTLTVSNMSPEDSSIYLCSVEGSLGQGISENGYTFGSGTRLTVV.

The chain combines TRBV14 with TRBJ2-1, with TRBD2 identical over 9 bases. The CDR3 extends over 18 amino acids. Per germline, CDR1 SGHDN and CDR2 FVKESK. Trimming removed 4 bases from V and 0 bases from J; junction bases left unmatched: 10. The CDR3 reads CASSLLSSGGSSYNEQFF. The CDR3 DNA reads as TGTGCCAGCAGCCTCCTTAGTAGCGGGGGAAGCTCCTACAATGAGCAGTTCTTC.

J is TRBJ1-5 and V is TRBV6-5; D ambiguous. Trimming removed 2 bases from V and 5 bases from J, with 10 bases in between. The CDR3 extends over 14 amino acids. The germline gives CDR1 MNHEY, CDR2 SVGAGI. This CDR3 is CASSYGRADQPQHF. The CDR3 coding sequence is TGTGCCAGCAGTTACGGGAGGGCGGATCAGCCCCAGCATTTT.

The rearrangement links TRBV19 to TRBJ2-1, with 8 bases lining up with TRBD2. The trim removed 5 bases at V and 10 bases at J, leaving 13 bases unmatched. CDR1 and CDR2 from the germline V gene are LNHDA and SQIVND (reference sequence). The CDR3 is 15 amino acids. This CDR3 reads CASSEAGAGVGEQFF. The DNA of the CDR3 is TGTGCCAGTAGTGAAGCGGGAGCCGGAGTAGGAGAGCAGTTCTTC.

The chain carries TRBV28 and TRBJ1-5; 7 bases match TRBD1. CDR1 and CDR2 (germline): MDHEN, SYDVKM. Trimming took 4 bases from V and 0 from J; bases not matched to a gene: 3. The CDR3 covers 15 residues. The CDR3 loop is CASSSGQYSNQPQHF. Here the CDR3 DNA reads TGTGCCAGCAGTTCGGGACAGTATAGCAATCAGCCCCAGCATTTT.

The chain recombines TRBV6-6 with TRBJ1-4, with 7 bases fitting TRBD1. The J segment lost 8 bases and the V segment lost 7 bases, leaving 13 bases of the junction unmatched. The CDR3 has 15 amino acids. CDR1 and CDR2 (germline): MNHNY, SVGAGI (reference sequence). The CDR3: CASKNYRDRSEKLFF. CDR3 DNA sequence: TGTGCCAGCAAGAACTACCGGGACAGAAGCGAAAAACTGTTTTTT.

The CDR3 DNA sequence: TGTGCCAGCAGCTTAGAGGGGGGGCGGACAGATACGCAGTATTTT. It specifies CASSLEGGRTDTQYF. The rearrangement joins TRBV7-6 to TRBJ2-3; D possibly corresponds to TRBD2 (7 bases). Looked up from germline, CDR1 is SGHVS and CDR2 is FNYEAQ. V lost 1 base to trimming and J lost 3 bases, with 11 bases between them. The CDR3 length is 15 residues.

The chain recombines TRBV7-8 with TRBJ1-1; the D is unclear. This CDR3 is built from 15 residues. Germline V gene data show CDR1 as SGHVS and CDR2 as FQNEAQ. The V end lost 8 bases, the J end lost 2 bases, and 18 bases lay between the germline ends. The CDR3 region is CASAGSSPKNTEAFF. The CDR3 region has the DNA TGTGCCAGCGCCGGGAGCTCCCCAAAAAACACTGAAGCTTTCTTT.

This chain connects TRBV14 to TRBJ2-1; 11 nucleotides line up with TRBD2. This CDR3 has 13 amino acids. Germline lookup yields CDR1 SGHDN and CDR2 FVKESK. J gave up 15 bases and V 2 bases, and 6 bases lay outside the gene matches. The CDR3 reads CASSQLLAGVRFF. The CDR3, as DNA: TGTGCCAGCAGCCAACTACTAGCGGGAGTTCGGTTCTTC.